This TCR beta chain emerged from a study of shared clonotypes between healthy human individuals. Trimming pared 2 bases from V and 3 bases from J, leaving 7 bases between. CDR3 length equals 13 residues. Germline lookup yields CDR1 MNHEY and CDR2 SMNVEV (reference sequence). Naive CD8 populations comprised CD45RO-negative cells positively selected for CCR7, excluding terminally differentiated effector memory CD45RA+ cells. The donors, healthy adults who were HIV-negative, had experienced no recent acute infections or vaccinations. Repertoires were generated with immunoSEQ multiplex PCR, while TCRdb's copy carries only in-frame clones and drops some. The data hold roughly 2,000,000 clones, with about 94% observed a single time. Comment on this clone: The same CDR3 is also encoded by other DNA sequences in this sample.

This clonotype was obtained from a man aged 18 to 30 in good health. The chain links TRBV27 to TRBJ1-1; D not certain. Sequences were obtained from naive CD8+ T cells sorted from blood. CDR3 residues: CASSLGRDTEAFF. For the CDR3, the DNA is TGTGCCAGCAGTTTAGGGAGGGACACTGAAGCTTTCTTT.